This T cell receptor beta chain was captured in a study of CD8+CD57+ T cells in acquired aplastic anemia (dated 2018 in TCRdb). About the investigation overall: A mean of 3.2 ug of DNA, ranging from about 0.2 to 27.4 ug, was extracted from sorted CD4+ and CD8+ cells. Mean read counts for healthy donor samples were about 10.8 million for CD4+ cells and about 12 million for CD8+ cells.

This clonotype turned up a few times. There is no known antigen for this receptor. Per-base quality was not reported, and no clone a single base away is much larger than it. In this study, sorted CD4+ and CD8+ T cells from the blood of healthy subjects and of severe aplastic anemia patients had their TCR repertoires deep-sequenced. Ficoll-Paque density gradient centrifugation was used to isolate peripheral blood mononuclear cells. Before DNA extraction, CD4+ and CD8+ T cells were sorted by FACS or by magnetic beads. Overall study results and their limits: Roughly 30 CD8+ CDR3 sequences were shared between patients and controls but appeared highly expressed in patients and within their immunodominant clones. Patients and healthy controls showed no significant difference in CD8+ Simpson's diversity (P=0.060).

Profiling of TCR beta VDJ combinations and CDR3 sequences used genomic DNA as the template. TCR repertoire sequencing was run on an Illumina HiSeq 2000. The authors processed their data as follows. Repertoires were assessed using TRBV/TRBJ rearrangement plots, CDR3 size and DJ length profiles, and Simpson's diversity index. The immunodominant clone was defined as the most abundant DNA sequence in deep sequencing data. CDR3 amino acid sequences were checked for sharing between subjects and were compared against published repertoires and the VDJdb database. TCRdb's own reprocessing of the public reads used fastp at Q25 and MiXCR and kept productive beta chains. Each record represents a unique CDR3 protein, reported with the most common genes and DNA among its rows. The V and J calls follow TCRdb's processing rather than the paper's. A total of approximately 130,000 distinct CDR3 sequences appear in this sample, less than 45% of them only once. The top ten clonotypes cover almost 8.5% of the sample.

Sequenced material: sorted CD4+, CD8+, or CD8+CD57+ T cells (not recorded which) from PBMCs. This TCR came from a human donor in good health, serving as a control.

The DNA sequence reads TGTGCCAGCAGTACACAGGGGGCGAAAGAAAAACTGTTTTTT. Its protein is CASSTQGAKEKLFF. The rearrangement combines TRBV3-1 with TRBJ1-4; 9 bases in between match TRBD1. Inclusive of the bounding cysteine and phenylalanine, the CDR3 is 14 residues long. CDR3 DNA is the only sequence kept; it has 42 bases, read in frame from the first base. V trim: 6 bases; J trim: 8 bases; unmatched bases: 7. CDR1 and CDR2 are read off the germline V gene (reference sequence) as LGHDT and YNNKEL.